These 31 T cell receptor beta chains came from one sample sequenced in a study of cytomegalovirus exposure and HLA in healthy donors. A multiplex PCR was run with 60 Vbeta primers and 13 Jbeta primers. Sequencing was performed with immunoSEQ multiplex PCR; in TCRdb, only in-frame clones are kept and a portion is missing. The top ten hold approximately 4% of the sample, which has more than 95,000 clones, 65% to 85% seen once. Sequencing was carried out using PBMCs. These receptor sequences come from a man younger than 35 in good health and CMV-seropositive.

The chain is built from TRBV2 and TRBJ2-7; a possible D gene is TRBD2 (6 bases). Germline V gene data show CDR1 as SNHLY and CDR2 as FYNNEI. The CDR3 has 13 amino acids. V was pared by 4 bases and J by 4 bases, with 11 bases between. The CDR3 region is CASSVRDFYEQYF. Here the CDR3 DNA reads TGTGCCAGCAGTGTTCGGGACTTTTACGAGCAGTACTTC.

The CDR3 loop reads CASSLYGLAIQETQYF. In nucleotides, the CDR3 is TGTGCCAGCAGCTTATACGGACTAGCGATCCAAGAGACCCAGTACTTC. V and J are TRBV7-2 and TRBJ2-5, with 9 bases that match TRBD2. Germline loops: CDR1 SGHTA, CDR2 FQGNSA. V lost 2 bases to trimming and J lost 1 base; unmatched junction nucleotides: 5. There are 16 residues in the CDR3. The complete variable domain, with remaining parts taken from reference TRBV7-2 and TRBJ2-5, reads GAGVSQSPSNKVTEKGKDVELRCDPISGHTALYWYRQSLGQGLEFLIYFQGNSAPDKSGLPSDRFSAERTGGSVSTLTIQRTQQEDSAVYLCASSLYGLAIQETQYFGPGTRLLVL.

This chain uses TRBV4-1 with TRBJ1-2; tentative D call: TRBD1 (6 bases). Trimming cost V 4 bases and J 8 bases, with 14 bases left between them. The CDR3 is made up of 13 amino acids. Germline V gene lookup returns CDR1 MGHRA and CDR2 YSYEKL. CDR3 nucleotides: TGCGCCAGCAGCCCTAAAAACAGGGAAGGCTACACCTTC. This codes for CASSPKNREGYTF.

The J gene is TRBJ2-1, the V gene TRBV19; D might be TRBD2 (5 bases). This CDR3 is built from 15 residues. Per the germline V gene, CDR1 is LNHDA and CDR2 is SQIVND (reference sequence). V was shortened by 5 bases and J by 4 bases, with 15 bases between the two germline ends. The CDR3 DNA reads TGTGCCAGTAGTGCCGAGGACTCGTTGTACAATGAGCAGTTCTTC. It specifies CASSAEDSLYNEQFF.

This chain uses TRBV6-5 with TRBJ1-1, with 9 positions matching TRBD1. Germline assignment: CDR1 MNHEY and CDR2 SVGAGI. The CDR3 consists of 16 residues. The V segment lost 2 bases and the J segment 4 bases; nucleotides outside the gene matches: 8. The CDR3: CASSYRSGQGLTEAFF. The CDR3, as DNA: TGTGCCAGCAGTTACCGATCTGGACAGGGGCTCACTGAAGCTTTCTTT.

J is TRBJ2-5 and V is TRBV7-9; D perhaps matches TRBD2 (5 bases). Germline V CDR1 and CDR2: SEHNR, FQNEAQ (reference sequence). The V end was cut by 5 bases, the J end by 2 bases, with 12 bases between. The CDR3 is made up of 14 amino acids. The CDR3 protein is CASSPGLVQETQYF. In nucleotides, the CDR3 is TGTGCCAGCAGCCCTGGACTTGTACAAGAGACCCAGTACTTC.

The V and J genes are TRBV6-5 and TRBJ2-2; unclear D gene. The CDR3 runs to 13 residues. V was pared by 5 bases and J by 1 base, with 5 bases between. From germline, CDR1 is MNHEY and CDR2 SVGAGI. This chain's CDR3 is CASSPRNTGELFF. The CDR3 DNA reads TGTGCCAGCAGTCCCAGGAACACCGGGGAGCTGTTTTTT.

The chain uses TRBV2 and TRBJ1-6, with D possibly TRBD1 on 5 matching bases. Per the germline V gene, CDR1 is SNHLY and CDR2 is FYNNEI. The CDR3 totals 14 residues. V lost 3 bases to trimming and J lost 14 bases, with 17 bases between them. Here the CDR3 reads CASSENRDPGALHF. The DNA of the CDR3 is TGTGCCAGCAGTGAGAACCGGGACCCGGGGGCCCTCCACTTT.

The chain employs TRBV6-5 and TRBJ1-1, with no clear D. V lost 6 bases to trimming and J lost 1 base, with 12 bases between them. Germline V gene data show CDR1 as MNHEY and CDR2 as SVGAGI. This CDR3 contains 14 residues. The CDR3 DNA reads TGTGCCAGCAGCCAGCACGGAGGGAACACTGAAGCTTTCTTT. It encodes CASSQHGGNTEAFF.

Here the CDR3 DNA reads TGCGCCAGCAGCTCCGGGGGTAGTGGAGCTTTCTTT. Translating gives CASSSGGSGAFF. This chain connects TRBV5-1 to TRBJ1-1; the D gene is possibly TRBD1 (5 bases). The CDR3 contains 12 residues. Germline assignment: CDR1 SGHRS and CDR2 YFSETQ. V was clipped by 3 bases and J by 10 bases, with 13 bases between them.

The rearrangement joins TRBV19 to TRBJ2-2; a possible D gene is TRBD1 (5 bases). Per the germline V gene, CDR1 is LNHDA and CDR2 is SQIVND (reference sequence). The CDR3 runs to 14 residues. Trimming pared 3 bases from V and 5 bases from J, leaving 10 bases between. The CDR3 reads CASSIFQGTGELFF. The CDR3 coding sequence is TGTGCCAGTAGTATTTTCCAGGGAACCGGGGAGCTGTTTTTT.

The V gene is TRBV12-5, the J gene TRBJ1-4, with TRBD1 as a possible D gene (5 bases). V shed 1 base and J shed 8 bases, with 17 bases lying between them. The CDR3 has 16 amino acids. Germline V gene sequence: CDR1 LGHNT, CDR2 FRNRAP. The CDR3 DNA follows: TGTGCTAGTGGTTTGGGGGCGGGGACGACTCTAGAAAAACTGTTTTTT. This sequence encodes CASGLGAGTTLEKLFF.

The chain joins TRBV5-1 to TRBJ2-5; D unclear. The CDR3 loop spans 12 amino acids. Germline-derived CDR1 and CDR2 are SGHRS and YFSETQ. V was shortened by 1 base and J by 2 bases, with 3 bases between the two germline ends. In DNA form, the CDR3 reads TGCGCCAGCAGCTTGCGGCAAGAGACCCAGTACTTC. Protein: CASSLRQETQYF.

This clone was counted only a few times. J is TRBJ1-1 and V is TRBV4-1, with 11 bases that match TRBD1. Germline V gene lookup returns CDR1 MGHRA and CDR2 YSYEKL. With V trimmed by 4 bases and J by 7 bases, 11 bases remained unmatched. The CDR3 covers 16 residues. The CDR3 reads CASSPLIGTGGFEAFF. The CDR3 bases are TGCGCCAGCAGCCCCCTCATAGGGACAGGGGGTTTTGAAGCTTTCTTT.

The V gene is TRBV5-1, the J gene TRBJ1-1; 7 positions match TRBD1. The CDR3 is 15 amino acids. J was trimmed by 3 bases and V by 0 bases; bases with no gene match: 5. CDR1 is SGHRS, CDR2 YFSETQ, per germline. The CDR3 DNA sequence: TGCGCCAGCAGCTTGGACGACAGGGATTACACTGAAGCTTTCTTT. It is translated as CASSLDDRDYTEAFF.

The rearrangement joins TRBV9 to TRBJ1-6, with D possibly being TRBD1 (5 bases). The CDR3 is 15 amino acids. V was shortened by 2 bases and J by 6 bases, with 12 bases between the two germline ends. Germline V CDR1 and CDR2: SGDLS, YYNGEE. The CDR3 here is CASSVSGSGNSPLHF. CDR3 nucleotide sequence: TGTGCCAGCAGCGTTTCAGGGTCCGGTAATTCACCCCTCCACTTT.

The V call is TRBV9, the J call TRBJ2-1, with TRBD1 matching 9 bases. V gave up 4 bases and J gave up 3 bases; unmatched junction bases: 11. Germline CDR1 is SGDLS and CDR2 is YYNGEE. This CDR3 spans 17 amino acids. CDR3 amino acids: CASSYSPGTGIYNEQFF. CDR3 nucleotide sequence: TGTGCCAGCAGCTATTCTCCCGGGACAGGGATCTACAATGAGCAGTTCTTC.

The chain uses TRBV6-1 and TRBJ2-1; TRBD2 matches at 8 bases. The germline V gene encodes CDR1 MNHNS and CDR2 SASEGT. V shed 6 bases and J 5 bases; nucleotides not matched to a gene: 6. The CDR3 has 14 residues. The CDR3 reads CASSRAGEDNEQFF. The CDR3 bases are TGTGCCAGCAGCCGAGCGGGAGAGGACAATGAGCAGTTCTTC.

V gene TRBV7-2 combines with J gene TRBJ1-2; 7 nucleotides match TRBD1. V was clipped by 5 bases and J by 5 bases; unmatched bases: 8. Germline V gene lookup returns CDR1 SGHTA and CDR2 FQGNSA. There are 14 residues in the CDR3. The CDR3 reads CASSPRGTVYGYTF. For the CDR3, the DNA is TGTGCCAGCAGCCCCAGGGGGACAGTGTATGGCTACACCTTC.

This clone came up once. The J gene is TRBJ2-2, the V gene TRBV4-3; no clear D gene. The CDR3 spans 16 residues. From germline, CDR1 is LGHNA and CDR2 YSLEER. V was cut by 1 base and J by 1 base, with 10 bases left in between. The CDR3 DNA is TGCGCCAGCAGCCAAGGGGCTAAAGTGAACACCGGGGAGCTGTTTTTT. The encoded protein is CASSQGAKVNTGELFF.

CDR3 nucleotides: TGTGCCTGGAGCGGGGGGTCTACCTCACCCCTCCACTTT. Protein sequence: CAWSGGSTSPLHF. The chain uses TRBV30 and TRBJ1-6; a weak D match, TRBD1 (5 bases). The germline gives CDR1 GTSNPN, CDR2 SVGIG (reference sequence). The CDR3 totals 13 residues. V was trimmed by 3 bases and J by 10 bases, leaving 13 bases between them.

This clone was seen a handful of times. V and J are TRBV30 and TRBJ2-2; D is undetermined. V shed 0 bases and J shed 6 bases, with 11 bases lying between them. Germline-derived CDR1 and CDR2 are GTSNPN and SVGIG (reference sequence). The CDR3 has 14 amino acids. The CDR3 nucleotides are TGTGCCTGGAGTGTTACTACCGAACCCGGGGAGCTGTTTTTT. Its protein is CAWSVTTEPGELFF.

This clone was found a few times. J is TRBJ2-2 and V is TRBV18, with D possibly matching TRBD2 (7 bases). The CDR3 runs 16 residues. The germline gives CDR1 KGHSH, CDR2 LQKENI. Trimming removed 1 base from V and 7 bases from J, with 16 bases in between. This CDR3 is CASSPLSAGAYGELFF. In DNA form, the CDR3 reads TGTGCCAGCTCACCACTTTCGGCGGGGGCGTACGGGGAGCTGTTTTTT. Filled out from reference TRBV18 and TRBJ2-2, the complete variable domain reads NAGVMQNPRHLVRRRGQEARLRCSPMKGHSHVYWYRQLPEEGLKFMVYLQKENIIDESGMPKERFSAEFPKEGPSILRIQQVVRGDSAAYFCASSPLSAGAYGELFFGEGSRLTVL.

This chain uses TRBV11-3 with TRBJ1-2, with no clear D. The germline V gene has CDR1 SGHNT and CDR2 YENEEA. V gave up 3 bases and J gave up 4 bases, with 12 bases separating them. This CDR3 is built from 14 residues. CDR3 amino acids: CASSFQRSSYGYTF. The CDR3 DNA is TGTGCCAGCAGCTTCCAACGATCGAGCTATGGCTACACCTTC.

V usage is TRBV6-5 and J usage is TRBJ2-2; 8 bases align to TRBD1. The CDR3 runs 14 residues. J gave up 6 bases and V 6 bases, and 6 bases lay outside the gene matches. Looked up from germline, CDR1 is MNHEY and CDR2 is SVGAGI. Written as DNA, the CDR3 is TGTGCCAGCAGACGGACAGGGAGGTCCGGGGAGCTGTTTTTT. This sequence encodes CASRRTGRSGELFF.

The chain carries TRBV27 and TRBJ2-6, with 9 bases aligning to TRBD1. V dropped 5 bases and J dropped 4; count of bases not matched to a gene: 18. Per germline, CDR1 MNHEY and CDR2 SMNVEV (reference sequence). The CDR3 consists of 20 residues. CDR3 nucleotide sequence: TGTGCCAGCAGTCCGTCGGTGGGGGGACAGGGATATCGGGGGGCCAACGTCCTGACTTTC. It encodes CASSPSVGGQGYRGANVLTF.

This clone came up a few times. The V call is TRBV6-1, the J call TRBJ2-2; the D gene is possibly TRBD1 (6 bases). The CDR3 totals 14 residues. V gave up 6 bases and J gave up 0 bases, with 8 bases separating them. Germline values: CDR1 MNHNS, CDR2 SASEGT. The CDR3 protein is CASRQGTNTGELFF. For the CDR3, the DNA is TGTGCCAGCAGACAGGGAACGAACACCGGGGAGCTGTTTTTT.

The chain is built from TRBV5-1 and TRBJ1-6, with a possible D match to TRBD1 (5 bases). Germline CDR1 is SGHRS and CDR2 is YFSETQ. Trimming stripped 4 bases from V and 3 bases from J, with 17 bases between. The CDR3 runs to 17 residues. CDR3 region: CASSLKQRQFYNSPLHF. In nucleotides, the CDR3 is TGCGCCAGCAGCCTTAAACAAAGACAGTTCTATAATTCACCCCTCCACTTT.

This chain connects TRBV27 to TRBJ2-3, with TRBD2 matching 7 bases. This CDR3 region has 15 residues. V trimming: 2 bases; J trimming: 2 bases; junction bases outside the gene matches: 4. CDR1 and CDR2 (germline): MNHEY, SMNVEV (reference sequence). In DNA form, the CDR3 reads TGTGCCAGCAGTTTAGGGGGACTACACACAGATACGCAGTATTTT. It encodes CASSLGGLHTDTQYF.

V and J are TRBV7-8 and TRBJ2-7, with 7 bases fitting TRBD2. J was trimmed by 5 bases and V by 1 base; bases with no gene match: 8. The germline gives CDR1 SGHVS, CDR2 FQNEAQ. The CDR3 runs to 15 residues. In DNA form, the CDR3 reads TGTGCCAGCAGCTTAGGAGCAGGGAGGGGCGACGAGCAGTACTTC. Protein: CASSLGAGRGDEQYF.

The chain links TRBV2 to TRBJ1-5; D remains ambiguous. Deletions cut 7 bases from V and 0 bases from J, with 7 bases between. Germline lookup yields CDR1 SNHLY and CDR2 FYNNEI. CDR3 length: 13 residues. The CDR3 is CASTEFSNQPQHF. CDR3 bases: TGTGCCAGCACCGAGTTTAGCAATCAGCCCCAGCATTTT.